This is a list of T cell receptor beta chains from one sample in a study of blood T cell repertoires in COVID-19. The data were produced by immunoSEQ multiplex PCR, yet TCRdb's version contains in-frame clones alone and is incomplete. Here the sample spans approximately 250,000 clones, around nine tenths being singletons. The sample taken for sequencing was peripheral blood. Receptors originate from a woman in her 70s with COVID-19, enrolled during active disease. Both conserved end residues are part of each CDR3. A D gene is named only where the DNA matches it firmly. Clone size appears in some rows only: once, few, many, or a class for an expanded clone.

d_call | j_call | clone_size | v_call | cdr3_nt | cdr3_aa
- | TRBJ2-1 | - | TRBV7-2 | TGTGCCAGCAGCTCCAGTGGAGGCAATGAGCAGTTCTTC | CASSSSGGNEQFF
TRBD2 | TRBJ2-5 | - | TRBV3-1/TRBV3-2 | TGTGCCAGCAGCCTATCGGGAGGGTACCGCCAAGAGACCCAGTACTTC | CASSLSGGYRQETQYF
- | TRBJ2-1 | - | TRBV12-3/TRBV12-4 | TGTGCCAGCAGTCGCGGGACGAACAATGAGCAGTTCTTC | CASSRGTNNEQFF
- | TRBJ2-7 | - | TRBV29-1 | TGCAGCGCATCAGTCCGCTACGAGCAGTACTTC | CSASVRYEQYF
TRBD1 | TRBJ1-2 | - | TRBV7-6 | TGTGCCAGCAGCTTAGAACCCGGGACAGGGGGCGTAGATGGCTACACCTTC | CASSLEPGTGGVDGYTF
TRBD1 | TRBJ1-2 | once | TRBV3-1/TRBV3-2 | TGTGCCAGCAGCCAAGAGGGACAGGGGGCCTATGGCTACACCTTC | CASSQEGQGAYGYTF
- | TRBJ1-1 | - | TRBV28 | TGTGCCAGCACGTTCGGTATAAGTGAAGCTTTCTTT | CASTFGISEAFF
- | TRBJ2-7 | - | TRBV2 | TGTGCCAGCACCGCGGGGTACGAGCAGTACTTC | CASTAGYEQYF
TRBD1 | TRBJ1-1 | - | TRBV12-3/TRBV12-4 | TGTGCCAGCAGTTTGGGACAGGGTGAAGCTTTCTTT | CASSLGQGEAFF
- | TRBJ1-1 | once | TRBV11-2 | TGTGCCAGCAGCTTAATCGATAGAACTGAAGCTTTCTTT | CASSLIDRTEAFF
TRBD1 | TRBJ2-7 | - | TRBV7-6 | TGTGCCAGCAGCGTCGGGACAGGGGGCGAGCAGTACTTC | CASSVGTGGEQYF
- | TRBJ1-1 | - | TRBV5-3 | TGTGCCAGAAGCTCCGGGACACTTAACACTGAAGCTTTCTTT | CARSSGTLNTEAFF
- | TRBJ2-1 | - | TRBV9 | TGTGCCAGCAGCGCCCAGGGTTACAATGAGCAGTTCTTC | CASSAQGYNEQFF
- | TRBJ1-1 | - | TRBV9 | TGTGCCAGCAGCGTAGAAGAGGGCACTGAAGCTTTCTTT | CASSVEEGTEAFF
- | TRBJ2-7 | - | TRBV11-2 | TGTGCCAGCAGCTTATCGACAGGTGCCTCCTACGAGCAGTACTTC | CASSLSTGASYEQYF
TRBD1 | TRBJ2-7 | once | TRBV30 | TGTGCCTGGGCCAAGGGGACAGGGGTCTACGAGCAGTACTTC | CAWAKGTGVYEQYF
- | TRBJ1-2 | - | TRBV10-3 | TGTGCCATCAGGGACGATAAGGGAGGTGGCTACACCTTC | CAIRDDKGGGYTF
- | TRBJ1-1 | - | TRBV2 | TGTGCCAGCAGTGAAACGAGGACTGAAGCTTTCTTT | CASSETRTEAFF
TRBD1 | TRBJ1-3 | - | TRBV11-2 | TGTGCCAGCAGCGTTAGACAGGGAGTAACTGGAAACACCATATATTTT | CASSVRQGVTGNTIYF
- | TRBJ1-5 | - | TRBV28 | TGTGCCAGCAGCCTGGGACGGGGAGGGTCTGGCAATCAGCCCCAGCATTTT | CASSLGRGGSGNQPQHF
- | TRBJ1-5 | - | TRBV6-1 | TGTGCCAGCAGTGAAGCGTATAATCAGCCCCAGCATTTT | CASSEAYNQPQHF
- | TRBJ1-2 | - | TRBV2 | TGTGCCAGCACGGTTGCGAAATTCTATGGCTACACCTTC | CASTVAKFYGYTF
- | TRBJ1-6 | - | TRBV19 | TGTGCCAGTAGGCAGGGGCTTGATTCACCCCTCCACTTT | CASRQGLDSPLHF
TRBD1 | TRBJ2-7 | - | TRBV6-5 | TGTGCCAGCAGTTCCTCACAGGGGTCGGTCTACGAGCAGTACTTC | CASSSSQGSVYEQYF
- | TRBJ1-5 | - | TRBV19 | TGTGCCAGTAGTATCGAACAGGGAAGCAATCAGCCCCAGCATTTT | CASSIEQGSNQPQHF
TRBD1 | TRBJ2-7 | - | TRBV6-5 | TGTGCCAGCAAGACCGGGACAGGGAGCTACGAGCAGTACTTC | CASKTGTGSYEQYF
- | TRBJ1-6 | - | TRBV6-5 | TGTGCCAGCATTCGGCTAGGCGGGAATTCACCCCTCCACTTT | CASIRLGGNSPLHF
- | TRBJ1-1 | - | TRBV10-3 | TGTGCCATCAGTGAACAGCAGAACACTGAAGCTTTCTTT | CAISEQQNTEAFF
TRBD2 | TRBJ2-2 | once | TRBV4-1 | TGCGCCAGCAGGCGGGAGGCTGGGGGCACCGGGGAGCTGTTTTTT | CASRREAGGTGELFF
- | TRBJ1-6 | once | TRBV19 | TGTGCCAGTACGAAAGGAGGGGAAGGCTCACCCCTCCACTTT | CASTKGGEGSPLHF
- | TRBJ2-2 | - | TRBV6-5 | TGTGCCAGCAGCAGGGCCGGGGAGCTGTTTTTT | CASSRAGELFF
- | TRBJ2-2 | - | TRBV12-5 | TGTGCTAGTGGTTTGGTATGGTCAGCGAACCGGGACACCGGGGAGCTGTTTTTT | CASGLVWSANRDTGELFF
TRBD1 | TRBJ2-3 | - | TRBV2 | TGTGCCAGCAGTGGGGGACAGACGGATGTGGATACGCAGTATTTT | CASSGGQTDVDTQYF
- | TRBJ2-5 | few | TRBV18 | TGTGCCAGCTCACCACGGCAGCAAGAGACCCAGTACTTC | CASSPRQQETQYF
TRBD2 | TRBJ2-2 | - | TRBV11-2 | TGTGCCAGCAGAACAGACGGGGGGGCCGGGGAGCTGTTTTTT | CASRTDGGAGELFF
- | TRBJ2-5 | - | TRBV7-9 | TGTGCCAGCAGCGGGGGCGAAGAGACCCAGTACTTC | CASSGGEETQYF
- | TRBJ2-3 | - | TRBV28 | TGTGCCAGCAGCACGCAGGCGGGGCGGAGCACAGATACGCAGTATTTT | CASSTQAGRSTDTQYF
- | TRBJ2-1 | - | TRBV4-2 | TGTGCCAGCAGCCAAGCATCCTCCCGGGATTACAGCTCCTACAATGAGCAGTTCTTC | CASSQASSRDYSSYNEQFF
TRBD1 | TRBJ1-1 | - | TRBV5-1 | TGCGCCAGCAGCAACGGACAGGGAAGGACTGAAGCTTTCTTT | CASSNGQGRTEAFF
TRBD1 | TRBJ1-5 | - | TRBV6-6 | TGTGCCAGCGAGACAGGGAATCAGCCCCAGCATTTT | CASETGNQPQHF
TRBD1 | TRBJ1-1 | - | TRBV6-4 | TGTGCCAGCAGACAGGGGTGGCACACTGAAGCTTTCTTT | CASRQGWHTEAFF
- | TRBJ1-5 | - | TRBV6-5 | TGTGCCAGCAGTTACTCGTCGATCCGGGGCAATCAGCCCCAGCATTTT | CASSYSSIRGNQPQHF
- | TRBJ1-2 | - | TRBV29-1 | TGCAGCGCCCGGGGAGCTAACTATGGCTACACCTTC | CSARGANYGYTF
TRBD1 | TRBJ1-2 | few | TRBV5-6 | TGTGCCAGCAGCCCACGGACAGGGAGGAATGGCTACACCTTC | CASSPRTGRNGYTF
- | TRBJ1-1 | few | TRBV6-6 | TGTGCCAGCAGGGGAAGGGGTCTGATGAACACTGAAGCTTTCTTT | CASRGRGLMNTEAFF
TRBD1 | TRBJ2-3 | - | TRBV6-2/TRBV6-3 | TGTGCCAGCAGTTCGGACAGGAGCACAGATACGCAGTATTTT | CASSSDRSTDTQYF
- | TRBJ2-7 | - | TRBV5-1 | TGCGCCAGCAGCCACTCCTTGGGGACAATGGGCTCCTACGAGCAGTACTTC | CASSHSLGTMGSYEQYF
TRBD1 | TRBJ1-5 | - | TRBV5-8 | TGTGCCAGCAGCTTACAGGGGTTCAATCAGCCCCAGCATTTT | CASSLQGFNQPQHF